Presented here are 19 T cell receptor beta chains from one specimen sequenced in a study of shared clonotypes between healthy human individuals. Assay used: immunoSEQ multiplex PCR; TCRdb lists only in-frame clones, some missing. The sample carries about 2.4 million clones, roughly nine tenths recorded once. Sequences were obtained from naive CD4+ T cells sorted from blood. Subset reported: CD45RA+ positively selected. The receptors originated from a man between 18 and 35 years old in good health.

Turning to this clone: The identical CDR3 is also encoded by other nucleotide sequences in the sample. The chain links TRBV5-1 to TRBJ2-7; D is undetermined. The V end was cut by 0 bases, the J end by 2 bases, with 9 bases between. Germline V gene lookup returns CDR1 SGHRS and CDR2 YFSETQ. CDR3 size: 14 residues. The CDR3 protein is CASSLVPGTYEQYF. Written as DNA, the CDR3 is TGCGCCAGCAGCTTGGTTCCCGGTACCTACGAGCAGTACTTC. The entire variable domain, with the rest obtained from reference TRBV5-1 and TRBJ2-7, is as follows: KAGVTQTPRYLIKTRGQQVTLSCSPISGHRSVSWYQQTPGQGLQFLFEYFSETQRNKGNFPGRFSGRQFSNSRSEMNVSTLELGDSALYLCASSLVPGTYEQYFGPGTRLTVT.

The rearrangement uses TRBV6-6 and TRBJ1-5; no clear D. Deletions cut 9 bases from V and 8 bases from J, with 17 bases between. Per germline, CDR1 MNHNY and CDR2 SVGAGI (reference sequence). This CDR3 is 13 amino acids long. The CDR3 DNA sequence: TGTGCCAGTCGTCGTAAGGGTTCGGAGCCCCAGCATTTT. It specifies CASRRKGSEPQHF.

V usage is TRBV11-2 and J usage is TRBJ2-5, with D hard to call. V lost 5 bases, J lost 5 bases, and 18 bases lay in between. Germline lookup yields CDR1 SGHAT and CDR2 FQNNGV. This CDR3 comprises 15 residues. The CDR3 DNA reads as TGTGCCAGCAGCACCGATGGGGTCCGCGCCGAGACCCAGTACTTC. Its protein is CASSTDGVRAETQYF.

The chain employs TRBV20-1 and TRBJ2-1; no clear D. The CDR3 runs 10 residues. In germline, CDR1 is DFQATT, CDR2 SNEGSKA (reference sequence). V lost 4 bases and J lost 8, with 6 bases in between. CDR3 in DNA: TGCAGTGCTACCTCCTATGAGCAGTTCTTC. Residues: CSATSYEQFF.

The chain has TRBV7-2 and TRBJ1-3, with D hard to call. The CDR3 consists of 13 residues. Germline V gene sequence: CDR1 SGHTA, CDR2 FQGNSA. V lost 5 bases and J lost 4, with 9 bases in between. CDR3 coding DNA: TGTGCCAGCAGCGGTCAATACGGAAACACCATATATTTT. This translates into CASSGQYGNTIYF.

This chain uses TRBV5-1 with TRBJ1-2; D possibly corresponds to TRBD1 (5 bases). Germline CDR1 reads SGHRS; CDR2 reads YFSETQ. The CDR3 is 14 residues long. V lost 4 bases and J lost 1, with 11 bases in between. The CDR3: CASSRGDSNYGYTF. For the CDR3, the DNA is TGCGCCAGCAGCCGCGGCGACAGTAACTATGGCTACACCTTC. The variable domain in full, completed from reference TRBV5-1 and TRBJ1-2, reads KAGVTQTPRYLIKTRGQQVTLSCSPISGHRSVSWYQQTPGQGLQFLFEYFSETQRNKGNFPGRFSGRQFSNSRSEMNVSTLELGDSALYLCASSRGDSNYGYTFGSGTRLTVV.

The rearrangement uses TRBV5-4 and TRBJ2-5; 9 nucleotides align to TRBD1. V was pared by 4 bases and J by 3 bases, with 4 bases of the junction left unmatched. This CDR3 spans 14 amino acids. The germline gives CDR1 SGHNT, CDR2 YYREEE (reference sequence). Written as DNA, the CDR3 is TGTGCCAGCAGCCAAACAGGGGGCGAAGAGACCCAGTACTTC. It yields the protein CASSQTGGEETQYF. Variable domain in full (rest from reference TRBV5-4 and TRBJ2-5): ETGVTQSPTHLIKTRGQQVTLRCSSQSGHNTVSWYQQALGQGPQFIFQYYREEENGRGNFPPRFSGLQFPNYSSELNVNALELDDSALYLCASSQTGGEETQYFGPGTRLLVL.

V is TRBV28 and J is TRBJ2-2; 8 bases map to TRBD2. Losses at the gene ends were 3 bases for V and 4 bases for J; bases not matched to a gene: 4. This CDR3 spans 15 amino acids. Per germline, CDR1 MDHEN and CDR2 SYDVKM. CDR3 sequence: CASSFSGGFTGELFF. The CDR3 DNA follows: TGTGCCAGCAGTTTTTCGGGGGGGTTCACCGGGGAGCTGTTTTTT. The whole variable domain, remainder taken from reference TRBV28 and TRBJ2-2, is DVKVTQSSRYLVKRTGEKVFLECVQDMDHENMFWYRQDPGLGLRLIYFSYDVKMKEKGDIPEGYSVSREKKERFSLILESASTNQTSMYLCASSFSGGFTGELFFGEGSRLTVL.

The CDR3 protein is CASSPRERADTQYF. The DNA for the CDR3 is TGCGCCAGCAGCCCGCGAGAGAGGGCAGATACGCAGTATTTT. The chain combines TRBV5-1 with TRBJ2-3; TRBD2 might be the D (5 bases). CDR3 length: 14 residues. Germline CDR1 reads SGHRS; CDR2 reads YFSETQ. Trimming cost V 4 bases and J 4 bases, with 13 bases left between them. The variable domain in full, completed from reference TRBV5-1 and TRBJ2-3, reads KAGVTQTPRYLIKTRGQQVTLSCSPISGHRSVSWYQQTPGQGLQFLFEYFSETQRNKGNFPGRFSGRQFSNSRSEMNVSTLELGDSALYLCASSPRERADTQYFGPGTRLTVL.

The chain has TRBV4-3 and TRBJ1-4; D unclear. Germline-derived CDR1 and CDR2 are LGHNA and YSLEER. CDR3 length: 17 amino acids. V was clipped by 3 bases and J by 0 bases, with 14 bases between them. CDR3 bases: TGCGCCAGCAGCCAGTCCCCGCGGAAAGCAACTAATGAAAAACTGTTTTTT. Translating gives CASSQSPRKATNEKLFF.

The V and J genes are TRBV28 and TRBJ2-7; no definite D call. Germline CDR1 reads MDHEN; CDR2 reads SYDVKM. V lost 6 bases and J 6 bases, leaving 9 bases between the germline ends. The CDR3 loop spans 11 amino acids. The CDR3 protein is CASSSGPEQYF. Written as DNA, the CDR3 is TGTGCCAGCAGCTCCGGGCCCGAGCAGTACTTC.

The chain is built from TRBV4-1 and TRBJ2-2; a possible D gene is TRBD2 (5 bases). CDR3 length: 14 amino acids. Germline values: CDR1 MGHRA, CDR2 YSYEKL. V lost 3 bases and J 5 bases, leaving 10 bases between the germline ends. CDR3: CASSHPGRTGELFF. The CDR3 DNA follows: TGCGCCAGCAGCCACCCGGGAAGGACCGGGGAGCTGTTTTTT.

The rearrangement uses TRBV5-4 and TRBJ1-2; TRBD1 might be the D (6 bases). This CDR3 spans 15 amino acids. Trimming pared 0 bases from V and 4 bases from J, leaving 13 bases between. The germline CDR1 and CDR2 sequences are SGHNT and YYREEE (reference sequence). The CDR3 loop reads CASSLEAGEAYGYTF. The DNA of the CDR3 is TGTGCCAGCAGCTTGGAGGCAGGGGAGGCCTATGGCTACACCTTC.

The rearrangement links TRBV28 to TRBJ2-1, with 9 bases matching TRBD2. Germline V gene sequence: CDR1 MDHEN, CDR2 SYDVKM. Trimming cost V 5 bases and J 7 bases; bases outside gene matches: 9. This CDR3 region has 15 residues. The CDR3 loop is CASSPRASGINEQFF. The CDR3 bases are TGTGCCAGCAGTCCTCGGGCTAGCGGGATTAATGAGCAGTTCTTC.

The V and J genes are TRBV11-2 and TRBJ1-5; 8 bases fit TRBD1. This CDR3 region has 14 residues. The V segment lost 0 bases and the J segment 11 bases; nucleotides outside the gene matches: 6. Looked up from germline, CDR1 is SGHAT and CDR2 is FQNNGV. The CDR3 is CASSLEGTGQAQHF. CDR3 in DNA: TGTGCCAGCAGCTTAGAGGGGACAGGCCAAGCCCAGCATTTT.

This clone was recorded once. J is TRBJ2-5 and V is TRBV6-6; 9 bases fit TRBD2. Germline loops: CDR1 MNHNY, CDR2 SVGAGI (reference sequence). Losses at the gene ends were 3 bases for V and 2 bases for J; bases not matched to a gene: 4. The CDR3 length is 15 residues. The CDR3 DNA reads TGTGCCAGCAGTTATGGGACTAGCAGTCAAGAGACCCAGTACTTC. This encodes CASSYGTSSQETQYF.

The CDR3 loop is CASSDWDIKGTDTQYF. The CDR3 bases are TGTGCCAGCAGTGATTGGGACATTAAGGGGACAGATACGCAGTATTTT. The genes are TRBV2 and TRBJ2-3; a possible D gene is TRBD1 (6 bases). The CDR3 spans 16 residues. Trimming took off 3 bases at V and 3 bases at J, with 16 bases between the two ends. Germline CDR1 and CDR2: SNHLY and FYNNEI.

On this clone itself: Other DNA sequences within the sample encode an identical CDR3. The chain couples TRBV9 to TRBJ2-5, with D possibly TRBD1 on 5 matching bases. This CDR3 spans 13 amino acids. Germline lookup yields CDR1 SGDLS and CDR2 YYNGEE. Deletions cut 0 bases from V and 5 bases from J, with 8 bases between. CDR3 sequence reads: CASSVEGLETQYF. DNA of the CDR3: TGTGCCAGCAGCGTAGAGGGGCTGGAGACCCAGTACTTC.

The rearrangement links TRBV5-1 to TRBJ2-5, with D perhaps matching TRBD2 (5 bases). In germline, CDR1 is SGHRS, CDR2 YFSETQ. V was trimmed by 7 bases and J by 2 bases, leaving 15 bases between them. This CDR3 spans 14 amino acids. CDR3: CASAEAAGQETQYF. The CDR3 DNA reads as TGCGCCAGCGCGGAGGCGGCGGGTCAAGAGACCCAGTACTTC.